This passage covers 27 T cell receptor beta chains from one sample sequenced in a study of shared clonotypes between healthy human individuals. Sequenced by immunoSEQ multiplex PCR; TCRdb stores in-frame clones only, minus some. The table shows 2 million to 2.5 million clones, with over 90% occurring only once. Sequencing used naive CD4+ T cells from PBMCs. Subset in this sample: CD45RA+ positively selected. The origin of the receptors is a man aged 18 to 29 in good health. Some clones in this sample may be carry-over from other donors' samples.

The chain employs TRBV18 and TRBJ2-1, with 7 positions matching TRBD2. V shed 5 bases, J shed 8 bases, and the junction held 6 bases outside the gene matches. The CDR3 runs to 13 residues. The V gene's germline CDR1 is KGHSH and CDR2 LQKENI. DNA of the CDR3: TGTGCCAGCTCAGGGGGAGGGAGCGATGAGCAGTTCTTC. Translating gives CASSGGGSDEQFF.

V and J are TRBV10-2 and TRBJ2-2; D is undetermined. Trimming cost V 8 bases and J 0 bases, with 13 bases left between them. CDR3 length: 15 residues. Germline values: CDR1 WSHSY, CDR2 SAAADI. CDR3 protein: CASRIRAANTGELFF. For the CDR3, the DNA is TGCGCCAGCCGAATTAGGGCAGCGAACACCGGGGAGCTGTTTTTT.

V and J are TRBV5-5 and TRBJ1-1, with D unclear. Between the trimmed V and J ends, which lost 0 bases and 2 bases, there was a span of 8 bases. The CDR3 covers 14 residues. Germline V CDR1 and CDR2: SGHKS, YYEKEE (reference sequence). CDR3 in amino acids: CASSLDSANTEAFF. The CDR3 region has the DNA TGTGCCAGCAGCTTGGATTCAGCCAACACTGAAGCTTTCTTT.

The CDR3 region has the DNA TGTGCCAGCAGTGAGATCCCCTTCTGGCGGTCTGGAAACACCATATATTTT. The encoded protein is CASSEIPFWRSGNTIYF. This chain links TRBV6-1 with TRBJ1-3; no clear D. This CDR3 spans 17 amino acids. V lost 3 bases to trimming and J lost 1 base, with 16 bases between them. Germline V CDR1 and CDR2: MNHNS, SASEGT.

For the CDR3, the DNA is TGTGCCAGCACCAAACCTTTGGCCCCGGGGGCGAGCTACACCTTC. It is translated as CASTKPLAPGASYTF. The genes are TRBV28 and TRBJ1-2, with D perhaps TRBD1 (6 bases). The CDR3 spans 15 residues. Germline assignment: CDR1 MDHEN and CDR2 SYDVKM. V was cut by 7 bases and J by 9 bases, with 24 bases left in between.

This clone has only one observation. CDR3 in DNA: TGCAGCGTTGGAGCGGGGGGGCCCGCCTACAATGAGCAGTTCTTC. It yields the protein CSVGAGGPAYNEQFF. The gene calls are TRBV29-1 and TRBJ2-1; 10 positions agree with TRBD2. Per the germline V gene, CDR1 is SQVTM and CDR2 is ANQGSEA. The CDR3 has 15 amino acids. The V gene end was trimmed by 4 bases and the J gene end by 2 bases; junction bases not matched to a gene: 5.

V is TRBV30 and J is TRBJ2-2; 11 bases fit TRBD2. V shed 5 bases and J 6 bases; nucleotides not matched to a gene: 11. Germline CDR1 GTSNPN, CDR2 SVGIG (reference sequence). This CDR3 spans 16 amino acids. The chain's CDR3 is CAWGRIAGGYAGELFF. The CDR3 bases are TGTGCCTGGGGGCGCATAGCGGGAGGGTACGCCGGGGAGCTGTTTTTT.

The chain recombines TRBV19 with TRBJ1-1; D might be TRBD1 (6 bases). The CDR3 is 17 residues long. V lost 7 bases to trimming and J lost 6 bases, with 27 bases between them. Per the germline V gene, CDR1 is LNHDA and CDR2 is SQIVND (reference sequence). Written as DNA, the CDR3 is TGTGCCAGTAACTTTGGGGGGGCGCTAGGTTTAAGCGCTGAAGCTTTCTTT. Translation: CASNFGGALGLSAEAFF.

Worth noting for this clone: Other DNA variants within this sample encode the same CDR3. The CDR3 here is CSVGTGEAFF. The DNA for the CDR3 is TGCAGCGTGGGGACAGGGGAAGCTTTCTTT. The rearrangement uses TRBV29-1 and TRBJ1-1; 9 bases match TRBD1. The CDR3 is 10 amino acids. Germline V gene data show CDR1 as SQVTM and CDR2 as ANQGSEA. The V segment lost 6 bases and the J segment 8 bases; nucleotides outside the gene matches: 1.

V and J are TRBV29-1 and TRBJ1-4; a possible D gene is TRBD1 (5 bases). In germline, CDR1 is SQVTM, CDR2 ANQGSEA. Trimming took 8 bases from V and 2 from J, leaving 12 bases between them. The CDR3 sequence is 13 residues long. The CDR3, as DNA: TGCAGCATTACAGGCGTGACTAATGAAAAACTGTTTTTT. Its protein is CSITGVTNEKLFF.

This clone was seen only once. CDR3: CASSEGLATPYTQYF. In DNA form, the CDR3 reads TGTGCCAGCAGCGAGGGACTAGCAACCCCCTATACGCAGTATTTT. J is TRBJ2-3 and V is TRBV14; TRBD2 aligns across 9 bases. Germline V gene lookup returns CDR1 SGHDN and CDR2 FVKESK. Losses at the gene ends were 5 bases for V and 7 bases for J; bases not matched to a gene: 10. CDR3 length: 15 amino acids.

This chain's CDR3 is CASSFSYLGEQYF. DNA of the CDR3: TGTGCCAGCAGTTTTTCCTACTTGGGCGAGCAGTACTTC. V is TRBV27 and J is TRBJ2-7; D unclear. Germline V gene data show CDR1 as MNHEY and CDR2 as SMNVEV (reference sequence). V was cut by 3 bases and J by 6 bases, with 12 bases left in between. The length of the CDR3 is 13 residues.

The V gene is TRBV7-2, the J gene TRBJ2-7, with 10 bases identical to TRBD1. The junction had 8 bases not matched to a gene; V was cut back by 5 bases and J by 1 base. The CDR3 extends over 16 amino acids. The V gene's germline CDR1 is SGHTA and CDR2 FQGNSA. The CDR3 DNA sequence: TGTGCCAGCAGCACCCCCGGACAGGGGGGTTCCTACGAGCAGTACTTC. As protein: CASSTPGQGGSYEQYF. The entire variable domain, with the rest obtained from reference TRBV7-2 and TRBJ2-7, is as follows: GAGVSQSPSNKVTEKGKDVELRCDPISGHTALYWYRQSLGQGLEFLIYFQGNSAPDKSGLPSDRFSAERTGGSVSTLTIQRTQQEDSAVYLCASSTPGQGGSYEQYFGPGTRLTVT.

The rearrangement links TRBV19 to TRBJ2-2; D unclear. Trimming removed 7 bases at V and 0 bases at J, with 12 bases between. This CDR3 contains 15 residues. Germline assignment: CDR1 LNHDA and CDR2 SQIVND (reference sequence). The CDR3, as DNA: TGTGCCAGTAAAACGGTTAGGCCGAACACCGGGGAGCTGTTTTTT. Its translation: CASKTVRPNTGELFF.

On this clone itself: At the DNA level, this CDR3 is encoded by other sequences in the same sample as well. The chain recombines TRBV9 with TRBJ1-2; the D is unclear. The V gene's germline CDR1 is SGDLS and CDR2 YYNGEE. The CDR3 is made up of 11 amino acids. The V and J ends lost 2 bases and 4 bases respectively, with 3 bases between them. DNA for the CDR3: TGTGCCAGCAGCGTCGGCTATGGCTACACCTTC. Amino acid sequence: CASSVGYGYTF.

The rearrangement links TRBV28 to TRBJ1-2, with D unclear. The V gene's germline CDR1 is MDHEN and CDR2 SYDVKM. The CDR3 has 12 residues. V lost 7 bases and J lost 8, with 14 bases in between. The CDR3 here is CASTVDNRGYTF. The CDR3 DNA follows: TGTGCCAGCACCGTCGACAATCGGGGCTACACCTTC.

The chain couples TRBV2 to TRBJ1-1; 7 positions agree with TRBD1. Germline V gene lookup returns CDR1 SNHLY and CDR2 FYNNEI. The CDR3 runs 15 residues. V shed 5 bases and J 6 bases; nucleotides not matched to a gene: 12. Here the CDR3 reads CASSPHLQGGSEAFF. The CDR3 bases are TGTGCCAGCAGTCCCCATCTGCAGGGGGGGTCTGAAGCTTTCTTT.

V usage is TRBV30 and J usage is TRBJ1-5, with D possibly being TRBD1 (5 bases). The CDR3 runs to 16 residues. The germline V gene has CDR1 GTSNPN and CDR2 SVGIG (reference sequence). V was cut by 2 bases and J by 3 bases, with 17 bases left in between. CDR3 region: CAWSPSRGNINQPQHF. The CDR3 region has the DNA TGTGCCTGGAGTCCCAGTAGGGGAAATATCAATCAGCCCCAGCATTTT.

The J gene is TRBJ1-6, the V gene TRBV30; D ambiguous. The CDR3 is 19 residues long. Trimming removed 3 bases from V and 0 bases from J, with 21 bases in between. Germline CDR1 reads GTSNPN; CDR2 reads SVGIG (reference sequence). The CDR3 loop is CAWSDAASVQSSYNSPLHF. CDR3 coding DNA: TGTGCCTGGAGCGACGCGGCATCGGTTCAAAGCTCCTATAATTCACCCCTCCACTTT. The full variable domain, its missing parts supplied by reference TRBV30 and TRBJ1-6, is SQTIHQWPATLVQPVGSPLSLECTVEGTSNPNLYWYRQAAGRGLQLLFYSVGIGQISSEVPQNLSASRPQDRQFILSSKKLLLSDSGFYLCAWSDAASVQSSYNSPLHFGNGTRLTVT.

In its sample, this clone was seen a few times. The sample contains more than one DNA sequence encoding this CDR3. This chain connects TRBV6-6 to TRBJ1-1, with unresolved D. The V and J ends lost 2 bases and 1 base respectively, with 5 bases between them. This CDR3 region has 13 residues. Germline-derived CDR1 and CDR2 are MNHNY and SVGAGI (reference sequence). CDR3 in DNA: TGTGCCAGCAGTTACGGCCAGAACACTGAAGCTTTCTTT. Translation: CASSYGQNTEAFF.

On this clone itself: Sequence at one end of the junction differs from germline and may be a read error. The chain combines TRBV9 with TRBJ1-4; D remains ambiguous. This CDR3 spans 15 amino acids. From germline, CDR1 is SGDLS and CDR2 YYNGEE. The CDR3 DNA is TGTGCCAGCAGCCTAGGACCTAGAACTGATGAAAAACTGTTTTTT. It specifies CASSLGPRTDEKLFF. Supplemented by reference TRBV9 and TRBJ1-4, the full variable domain reads DSGVTQTPKHLITATGQRVTLRCSPRSGDLSVYWYQQSLDQGLQFLIQYYNGEERAKGNILERFSAQQFPDLHSELNLSSLELGDSALYFCASSLGPRTDEKLFFGSGTQLSVL.

The chain combines TRBV11-2 with TRBJ2-7; 8 nucleotides align to TRBD2. V was pared by 6 bases and J by 2 bases, with 9 bases of the junction left unmatched. The CDR3 runs 15 residues. CDR1 and CDR2 (germline): SGHAT, FQNNGV. The CDR3 loop is CASRSSLLAAYEQYF. In DNA form, the CDR3 reads TGTGCCAGCAGGTCCTCCTTACTAGCGGCCTACGAGCAGTACTTC.

V gene TRBV14 combines with J gene TRBJ2-6; the D is unclear. This CDR3 is built from 15 residues. Trimming removed 1 base at V and 1 base at J, with 5 bases between. Per the germline V gene, CDR1 is SGHDN and CDR2 is FVKESK. This CDR3 is CASSQGLSGANVLTF. As DNA, the CDR3 is TGTGCCAGCAGCCAAGGGTTATCTGGGGCCAACGTCCTGACTTTC.

This chain uses TRBV5-1 with TRBJ1-3; D is undetermined. Trimming pared 7 bases from V and 0 bases from J, leaving 17 bases between. Germline V CDR1 and CDR2: SGHRS, YFSETQ. This CDR3 region has 16 residues. The CDR3 DNA reads TGCGCCAGCGCGGCGAGAACTTCTGGCTCTGGAAACACCATATATTTT. Translated, it gives CASAARTSGSGNTIYF.

To note about this clone: Other DNA sequences in the sample encode the same CDR3. The V call is TRBV6-5, the J call TRBJ2-7; 8 positions agree with TRBD2. The junction had 6 bases not matched to a gene; V was cut back by 6 bases and J by 2 bases. The CDR3 runs to 14 residues. CDR1 and CDR2 from the germline V gene are MNHEY and SVGAGI. In DNA, the CDR3 is TGTGCCAGCAGCCGAAGCGGGAGCGCCTACGAGCAGTACTTC. Translating gives CASSRSGSAYEQYF.

The chain employs TRBV18 and TRBJ1-4, with TRBD1 as a possible D gene (6 bases). The length of the CDR3 is 15 residues. CDR1 and CDR2 from the germline V gene are KGHSH and LQKENI. Between the trimmed V and J ends, which lost 1 base and 7 bases, there was a span of 13 bases. The CDR3 DNA is TGTGCCAGCTCACCACGGCAGGAAGGGGGTGAAAAACTGTTTTTT. Translated: CASSPRQEGGEKLFF.

The chain employs TRBV28 and TRBJ1-4; TRBD1 might be the D (5 bases). The V and J ends lost 9 bases and 4 bases respectively, with 15 bases between them. Germline lookup yields CDR1 MDHEN and CDR2 SYDVKM. This CDR3 has 14 residues. The CDR3 here is CASPTQGYNEKLFF. CDR3 coding DNA: TGTGCCAGTCCCACTCAGGGTTATAATGAAAAACTGTTTTTT.